These 4 T cell receptor beta chains came from one sample sequenced in a study of blood T cell repertoires in COVID-19. Sequencing was performed with immunoSEQ multiplex PCR; in TCRdb, only in-frame clones are kept and a portion is missing. The table includes approximately 72,000 clones, about nine tenths detected once. Source material: peripheral blood. Source of these receptors: a woman aged 55-69 years with acute or convalescent COVID-19.

The sample holds one count of this clone. The V gene is TRBV6-6, the J gene TRBJ1-2, with D possibly matching TRBD1 (5 bases). This CDR3 comprises 12 residues. V lost 3 bases and J 7 bases, leaving 9 bases between the germline ends. The germline gives CDR1 MNHNY, CDR2 SVGAGI (reference sequence). DNA for the CDR3: TGTGCCAGCAGTTATGCGACAGCTGGCTACACCTTC. Its translation is CASSYATAGYTF.

The chain carries TRBV3-1 (or the pseudogene TRBV3-2) and TRBJ2-5; a weak D match, TRBD1 (6 bases). Germline-derived CDR1 and CDR2 are LGHDT and YNNKEL (reference sequence). The CDR3 sequence is 17 residues long. V was pared by 3 bases and J by 7 bases, with 24 bases between. As DNA, the CDR3 is TGTGCCAGCAGCCAGGAAAACCCGGGACACCCTAGGGGGACCCAGTACTTC. This encodes CASSQENPGHPRGTQYF.

The chain joins TRBV10-3 to TRBJ2-3; D ambiguous. The CDR3 spans 14 residues. V lost 7 bases and J 1 base, leaving 12 bases between the germline ends. The germline gives CDR1 ENHRY, CDR2 SYGVKD. Written as DNA, the CDR3 is TGTGCCATCACCCTGGGCAGAGGCACAGATACGCAGTATTTT. Protein sequence: CAITLGRGTDTQYF.

V usage is TRBV5-6 and J usage is TRBJ2-3, with D tentatively TRBD2 (7 bases). V was trimmed by 2 bases and J by 1 base, leaving 11 bases between them. CDR1 and CDR2 (germline): SGHDT, YYEEEE. This CDR3 has 15 amino acids. CDR3 in DNA: TGTGCCAGCAGCTTTGGGGGGGCCCGCACAGATACGCAGTATTTT. It yields the protein CASSFGGARTDTQYF.